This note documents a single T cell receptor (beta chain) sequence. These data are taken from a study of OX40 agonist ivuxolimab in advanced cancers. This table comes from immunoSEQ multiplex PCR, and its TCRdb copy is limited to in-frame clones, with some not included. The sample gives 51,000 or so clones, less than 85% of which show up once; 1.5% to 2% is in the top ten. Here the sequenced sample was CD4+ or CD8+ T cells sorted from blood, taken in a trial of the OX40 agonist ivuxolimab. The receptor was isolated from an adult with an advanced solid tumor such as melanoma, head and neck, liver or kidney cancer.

The CDR3 DNA is TGTGCCAGCAGCTTGGATAGGGACTATTCCTCACGTGATACGCAGTATTTT. Translation: CASSLDRDYSSRDTQYF. The chain uses TRBV7-9 and TRBJ2-3, with 7 nucleotides matching TRBD2. This CDR3 has 17 residues. CDR1 and CDR2 (germline): SEHNR, FQNEAQ (reference sequence). V lost 3 bases, J lost 6 bases, and 15 bases stayed unmatched.